The T cell receptor beta chain described here comes from a study of CD8 T cells in Susac syndrome. The study sequenced TCR beta in blood CD8+ and CD4+ T cells. The sample holds a few counts of this clonotype. An input of about 0.5 to 1 ug of RNA was subjected to reverse transcription using random hexamers. TCRdb re-called the immunoSEQ multiplex PCR reads with MiXCR, one entry per CDR3 protein. Among approximately 130,000 distinct CDR3 sequences listed, about 93% were seen once. The germline V gene encodes CDR1 SQVTM and CDR2 ANQGSEA. The CDR3 contains 12 residues. V lost 5 bases, J lost 4 bases, and 12 bases lay in between.

This receptor was taken from a human donor with multiple sclerosis. The rearrangement links TRBV29-1 to TRBJ2-7; D is perhaps TRBD1 or TRBD2 (6 bases each). Specimen: CD8+ T cells from PBMCs. The CDR3 DNA sequence: TGCAGCGTTTGGGGGCGGGGATACGAGCAGTACTTC. This translates into CSVWGRGYEQYF.